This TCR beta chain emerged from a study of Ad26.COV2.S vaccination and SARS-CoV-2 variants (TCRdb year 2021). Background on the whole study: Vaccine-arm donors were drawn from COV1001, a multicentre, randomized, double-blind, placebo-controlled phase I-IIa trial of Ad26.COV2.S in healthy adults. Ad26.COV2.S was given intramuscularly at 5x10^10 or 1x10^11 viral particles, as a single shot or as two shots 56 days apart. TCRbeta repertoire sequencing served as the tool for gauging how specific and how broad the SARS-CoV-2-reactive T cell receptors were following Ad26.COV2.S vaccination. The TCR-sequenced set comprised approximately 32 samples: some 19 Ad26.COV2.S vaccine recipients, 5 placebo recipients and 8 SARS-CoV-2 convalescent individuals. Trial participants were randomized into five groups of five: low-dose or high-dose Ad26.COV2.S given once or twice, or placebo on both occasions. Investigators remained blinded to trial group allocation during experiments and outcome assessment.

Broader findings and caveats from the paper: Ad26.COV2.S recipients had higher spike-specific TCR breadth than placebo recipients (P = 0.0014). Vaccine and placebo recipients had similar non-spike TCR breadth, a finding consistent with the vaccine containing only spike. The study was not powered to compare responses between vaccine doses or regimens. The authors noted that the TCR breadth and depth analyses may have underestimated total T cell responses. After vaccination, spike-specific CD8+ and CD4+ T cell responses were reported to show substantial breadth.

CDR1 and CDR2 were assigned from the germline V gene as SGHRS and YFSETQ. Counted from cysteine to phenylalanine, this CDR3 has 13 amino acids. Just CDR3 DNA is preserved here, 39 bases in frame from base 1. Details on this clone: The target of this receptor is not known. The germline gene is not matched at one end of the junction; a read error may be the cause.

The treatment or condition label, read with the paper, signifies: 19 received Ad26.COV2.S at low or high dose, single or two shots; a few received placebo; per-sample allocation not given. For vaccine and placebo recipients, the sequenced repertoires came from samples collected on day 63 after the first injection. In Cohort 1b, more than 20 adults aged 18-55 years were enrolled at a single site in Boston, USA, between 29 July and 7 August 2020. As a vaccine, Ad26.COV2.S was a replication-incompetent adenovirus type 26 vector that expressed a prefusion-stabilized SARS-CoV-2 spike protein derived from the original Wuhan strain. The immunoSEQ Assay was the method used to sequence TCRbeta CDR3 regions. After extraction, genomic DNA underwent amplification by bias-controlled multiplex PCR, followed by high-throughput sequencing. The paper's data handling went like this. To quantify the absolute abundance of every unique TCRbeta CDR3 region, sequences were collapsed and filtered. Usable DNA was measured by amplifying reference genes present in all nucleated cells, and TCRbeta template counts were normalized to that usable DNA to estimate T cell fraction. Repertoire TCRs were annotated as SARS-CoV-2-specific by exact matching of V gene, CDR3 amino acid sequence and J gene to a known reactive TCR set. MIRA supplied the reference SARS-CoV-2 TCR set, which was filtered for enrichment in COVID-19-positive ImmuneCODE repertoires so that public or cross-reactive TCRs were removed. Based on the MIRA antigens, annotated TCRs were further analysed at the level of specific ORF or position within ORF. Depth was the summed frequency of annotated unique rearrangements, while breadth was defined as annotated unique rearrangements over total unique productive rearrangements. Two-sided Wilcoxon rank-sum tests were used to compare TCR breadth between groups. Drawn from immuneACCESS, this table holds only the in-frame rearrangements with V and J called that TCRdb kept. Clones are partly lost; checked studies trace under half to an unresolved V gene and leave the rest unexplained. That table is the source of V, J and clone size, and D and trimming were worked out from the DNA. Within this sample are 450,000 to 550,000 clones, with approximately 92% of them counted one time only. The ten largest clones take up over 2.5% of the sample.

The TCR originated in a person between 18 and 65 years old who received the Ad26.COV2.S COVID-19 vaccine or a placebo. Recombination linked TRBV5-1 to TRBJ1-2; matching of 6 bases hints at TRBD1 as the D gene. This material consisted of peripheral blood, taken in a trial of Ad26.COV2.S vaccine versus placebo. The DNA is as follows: TGCGCCAGCAGCTTGAGGGGGACGGTCCCCTACCTCTTC. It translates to CASSLRGTVPYLF. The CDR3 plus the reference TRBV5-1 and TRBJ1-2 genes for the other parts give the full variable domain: KAGVTQTPRYLIKTRGQQVTLSCSPISGHRSVSWYQQTPGQGLQFLFEYFSETQRNKGNFPGRFSGRQFSNSRSEMNVSTLELGDSALYLCASSLRGTVPYLFGSGTRLTVV.